The 15 T cell receptor beta chains reported below all come from one sample, sequenced in a study of blood T cell repertoires in COVID-19. TCRdb's copy holds only in-frame clones and misses some; the assay was immunoSEQ multiplex PCR. The repertoire includes about 220,000 clones, approximately 84% of them detected once, and about 3% sits in the top ten. The sequencing sample was made of peripheral blood. These receptors came from a man over 45 who had recovered from COVID-19.

The chain couples TRBV15 to TRBJ1-1; D is unclear. The CDR3 runs 13 residues. The germline V gene has CDR1 LNHNV and CDR2 YYDKDF (reference sequence). Trimming took off 0 bases at V and 4 bases at J, with 6 bases between the two ends. In DNA form, the CDR3 reads TGTGCCACCAGCAGAGATCCGGGCACTGAAGCTTTCTTT. It yields the protein CATSRDPGTEAFF.

The chain has TRBV7-9 and TRBJ1-1; D is unclear. This CDR3 contains 14 residues. V lost 4 bases and J 3 bases, leaving 12 bases between the germline ends. CDR1 SEHNR and CDR2 FQNEAQ come from the germline V gene (reference sequence). The DNA of the CDR3 is TGTGCCAGCAGCTCGGCAGGTGTGTACACTGAAGCTTTCTTT. Translation gives CASSSAGVYTEAFF.

The CDR3 region is CASTKLSTGQNEQFF. CDR3 coding DNA: TGTGCCAGCACTAAACTATCGACAGGGCAGAATGAGCAGTTCTTC. This chain uses TRBV6-5 with TRBJ2-1; TRBD1 agrees at 7 bases. Germline V lookup: CDR1 MNHEY, CDR2 SVGAGI. V was pared by 7 bases and J by 7 bases, with 13 bases of the junction left unmatched. The CDR3 is 15 amino acids.

The V and J genes are TRBV27 and TRBJ2-1; D gene unclear. CDR1 and CDR2 (germline): MNHEY, SMNVEV (reference sequence). The ends were cut back, 7 bases at V and 7 bases at J, with 14 bases in the middle. The CDR3 length is 13 residues. Here the CDR3 DNA reads TGTGCCAGCAAACAACTATCTACGAATGAGCAGTTCTTC. Amino acid sequence: CASKQLSTNEQFF.

The chain combines TRBV5-1 with TRBJ2-2, with D tentatively TRBD2 (5 bases). The CDR3 spans 15 residues. Looked up from germline, CDR1 is SGHRS and CDR2 is YFSETQ. V dropped 0 bases and J dropped 8 bases, with 14 bases sitting between them. CDR3 in DNA: TGCGCCAGCAGCTTGGAGCTGGCGGGTTCGGGGGAGCTGTTTTTT. Amino acids: CASSLELAGSGELFF.

This clone appeared a few times. This rearrangement joins TRBV5-5 to TRBJ2-2, with 9 bases matching TRBD2. Germline CDR1 SGHKS, CDR2 YYEKEE (reference sequence). V gave up 0 bases and J gave up 4 bases; unmatched junction bases: 7. This CDR3 spans 17 amino acids. The CDR3: CASSLVLAGALTGELFF. The CDR3 DNA reads TGTGCCAGCAGCTTGGTTTTAGCGGGGGCTCTCACCGGGGAGCTGTTTTTT. Based on the CDR3 plus reference TRBV5-5 and TRBJ2-2, the full variable domain is DAGVTQSPTHLIKTRGQQVTLRCSPISGHKSVSWYQQVLGQGPQFIFQYYEKEERGRGNFPDRFSARQFPNYSSELNVNALLLGDSALYLCASSLVLAGALTGELFFGEGSRLTVL.

A few counts support this clone. The chain uses TRBV5-5 and TRBJ1-2, with 7 bases that match TRBD1. CDR1 and CDR2 from the germline V gene are SGHKS and YYEKEE (reference sequence). CDR3 size: 15 residues. Unmatched junction bases numbered 10, after V lost 4 bases and J lost 4 bases. CDR3 loop: CASSLGQDTFYGYTF. In nucleotides, the CDR3 is TGTGCCAGCAGCCTTGGACAGGATACTTTCTATGGCTACACCTTC.

This chain uses TRBV11-2 with TRBJ1-1, with TRBD1 as a possible D gene (6 bases). Germline V gene data show CDR1 as SGHAT and CDR2 as FQNNGV. The CDR3 is made up of 14 amino acids. Trimming took 5 bases from V and 1 from J, leaving 11 bases between them. The CDR3 DNA sequence: TGTGCCAGCAGCCCCGGGACACCGAACACTGAAGCTTTCTTT. It yields the protein CASSPGTPNTEAFF.

A few counts support this clone. J is TRBJ1-5 and V is TRBV27; a possible D gene is TRBD1 (5 bases). The V and J ends lost 0 bases and 5 bases respectively, with 11 bases between them. Germline values: CDR1 MNHEY, CDR2 SMNVEV (reference sequence). The CDR3 has 15 amino acids. For the CDR3, the DNA is TGTGCCAGCAGTTTATCGGCTAGGGGCTATCAGCCCCAGCATTTT. It is translated as CASSLSARGYQPQHF.

This clone has just one count. CDR3: CASSPRGGRGIGETQYF. The CDR3 bases are TGTGCCAGCAGCCCCCGAGGTGGTAGGGGAATCGGCGAGACCCAGTACTTC. V gene TRBV11-2 combines with J gene TRBJ2-5; perhaps TRBD1 as D (5 bases). Germline V gene data show CDR1 as SGHAT and CDR2 as FQNNGV. Trimming cost V 5 bases and J 5 bases, with 24 bases left between them. The CDR3 runs to 17 residues.

This chain links TRBV6-5 with TRBJ1-6, with TRBD1 as a possible D gene (5 bases). The CDR3 covers 12 residues. The germline gives CDR1 MNHEY, CDR2 SVGAGI. V was cut by 2 bases and J by 9 bases, with 5 bases left in between. The CDR3 coding sequence is TGTGCCAGCAGTTACAGGGGTTCACCCCTCCACTTT. It specifies CASSYRGSPLHF.

The rearrangement links TRBV14 to TRBJ2-5, with a tentative D call TRBD2 (5 bases). V gave up 0 bases and J gave up 7 bases, with 12 bases separating them. There are 14 residues in the CDR3. Germline lookup yields CDR1 SGHDN and CDR2 FVKESK. CDR3 DNA: TGTGCCAGCAGCCAAGATACATTGAGGGTGACCCAGTACTTC. Protein product: CASSQDTLRVTQYF.

V usage is TRBV6-5 and J usage is TRBJ2-5; the match to TRBD1 covers 8 bases. CDR3 length: 14 residues. J lost 3 bases, V lost 7 bases, and 7 bases had no gene match. The germline gives CDR1 MNHEY, CDR2 SVGAGI. The CDR3 sequence: CASNLDRVEETQYF. In DNA form, the CDR3 reads TGTGCCAGCAATCTGGACAGGGTGGAAGAGACCCAGTACTTC.

The chain combines TRBV20-1 with TRBJ1-5; D not certain. The CDR3 has 9 residues. Trimming pared 6 bases from V and 6 bases from J, leaving 3 bases between. The V gene's germline CDR1 is DFQATT and CDR2 SNEGSKA (reference sequence). For the CDR3, the DNA is TGCAGTGCCGGTCAGCCCCAGCATTTT. Translated: CSAGQPQHF.

The V call is TRBV11-1, the J call TRBJ1-5; D gene uncertain. This CDR3 has 13 amino acids. The V end lost 0 bases, the J end lost 9 bases, and 9 bases lay between the germline ends. Germline V CDR1 and CDR2: SGHAT, FQDESV (reference sequence). CDR3 bases: TGTGCCAGCAGCTTAGCGCGAGGATGGCCCCAGCATTTT. This encodes CASSLARGWPQHF.